This TCR beta chain derives from a study of control samples from healthy donors and cancer patients (dated by TCRdb to 2019 to 2021). Library preparation was by the immunoSEQ multiplex PCR assay. The table was pulled from immuneACCESS by TCRdb, which kept in-frame rearrangements only. Such tables lose some clones; where checked, under half of the loss comes from unresolved V genes, and the rest has no known cause. The sample yields around 200,000 clones; roughly 91% were counted once. The top ten clones comprise 1.5% of the sample. CDR1 and CDR2 are drawn from the germline V gene (reference sequence): LNHDA, SQIVND. From its cysteine to its phenylalanine, the CDR3 spans 14 amino acids. Only CDR3 DNA remains: 42 bases, in frame from the first base. V loses 5 bases, J loses 8 bases, and the germline ends lie 13 bases apart. This clone was detected once. What this receptor recognizes is not known. No base qualities exist here, and no much larger clone lies one base off it.

The sequence was collected from a woman aged 25 to 45 in good health. The rearranged chain carries TRBV19 and TRBJ1-6; TRBD1 might be the D gene, on 6 matching bases. Material: blood. The CDR3 has the sequence CASSRDMGYSPLHF. The DNA is TGTGCCAGTAGTCGGGACATGGGCTATTCACCCCTCCACTTT.